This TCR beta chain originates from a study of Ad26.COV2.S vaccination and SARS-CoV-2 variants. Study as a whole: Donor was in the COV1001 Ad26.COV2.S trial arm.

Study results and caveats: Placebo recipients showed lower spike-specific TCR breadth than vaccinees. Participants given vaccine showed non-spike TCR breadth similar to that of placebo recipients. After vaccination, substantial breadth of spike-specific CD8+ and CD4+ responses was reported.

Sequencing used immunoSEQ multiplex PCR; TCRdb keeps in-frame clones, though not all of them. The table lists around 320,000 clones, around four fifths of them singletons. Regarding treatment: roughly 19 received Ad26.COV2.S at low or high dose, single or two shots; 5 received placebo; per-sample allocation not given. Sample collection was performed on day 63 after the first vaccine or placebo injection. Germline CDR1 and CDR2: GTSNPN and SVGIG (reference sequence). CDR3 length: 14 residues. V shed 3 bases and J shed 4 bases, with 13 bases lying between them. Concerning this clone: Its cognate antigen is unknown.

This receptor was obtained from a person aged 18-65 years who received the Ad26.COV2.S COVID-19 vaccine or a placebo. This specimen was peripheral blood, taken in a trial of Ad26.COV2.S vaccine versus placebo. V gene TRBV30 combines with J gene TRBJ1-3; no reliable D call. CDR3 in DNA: TGTGCCTGGAGCCGCCAGGCCCCAGGAAACACCATATATTTT. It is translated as CAWSRQAPGNTIYF. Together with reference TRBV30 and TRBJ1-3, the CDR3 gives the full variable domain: SQTIHQWPATLVQPVGSPLSLECTVEGTSNPNLYWYRQAAGRGLQLLFYSVGIGQISSEVPQNLSASRPQDRQFILSSKKLLLSDSGFYLCAWSRQAPGNTIYFGEGSWLTVV.